This TCR beta chain was recorded in a study of shared clonotypes between healthy human individuals. Worth noting for this clone: Its antigen is as yet unknown.

The CDR3 is made up of 17 amino acids. CDR1 is MNHNS and CDR2 is SASEGT in the germline V gene. Trimming took 1 base from V and 0 from J, leaving 13 bases between them. General observations from the study: Sharing across four donors was seen in around 5.1% of naive CD4 clonotypes.

Over several immunoSEQ plates, each subset's genomic DNA was distributed in even portions. On sorted subsets, replicate PCRs used about 200 ng DNA, or 31,000 or so T cell genomes. The data were produced by immunoSEQ multiplex PCR, yet TCRdb's version contains in-frame clones alone and is incomplete. The sample carries over a million clones, approximately 96% recorded once. The source of this sequence is a man aged 25-45 years in good health. The J gene is TRBJ1-5, the V gene TRBV6-1; maybe TRBD1 (5 bases). The material sequenced was naive CD4+ T cells sorted from blood. Subset defined: CD45RA+ positively selected. CDR3 sequence: CASSEVETAYSNQPQHF. In nucleotides, the CDR3 is TGTGCCAGCAGTGAAGTTGAGACAGCATATAGCAATCAGCCCCAGCATTTT.